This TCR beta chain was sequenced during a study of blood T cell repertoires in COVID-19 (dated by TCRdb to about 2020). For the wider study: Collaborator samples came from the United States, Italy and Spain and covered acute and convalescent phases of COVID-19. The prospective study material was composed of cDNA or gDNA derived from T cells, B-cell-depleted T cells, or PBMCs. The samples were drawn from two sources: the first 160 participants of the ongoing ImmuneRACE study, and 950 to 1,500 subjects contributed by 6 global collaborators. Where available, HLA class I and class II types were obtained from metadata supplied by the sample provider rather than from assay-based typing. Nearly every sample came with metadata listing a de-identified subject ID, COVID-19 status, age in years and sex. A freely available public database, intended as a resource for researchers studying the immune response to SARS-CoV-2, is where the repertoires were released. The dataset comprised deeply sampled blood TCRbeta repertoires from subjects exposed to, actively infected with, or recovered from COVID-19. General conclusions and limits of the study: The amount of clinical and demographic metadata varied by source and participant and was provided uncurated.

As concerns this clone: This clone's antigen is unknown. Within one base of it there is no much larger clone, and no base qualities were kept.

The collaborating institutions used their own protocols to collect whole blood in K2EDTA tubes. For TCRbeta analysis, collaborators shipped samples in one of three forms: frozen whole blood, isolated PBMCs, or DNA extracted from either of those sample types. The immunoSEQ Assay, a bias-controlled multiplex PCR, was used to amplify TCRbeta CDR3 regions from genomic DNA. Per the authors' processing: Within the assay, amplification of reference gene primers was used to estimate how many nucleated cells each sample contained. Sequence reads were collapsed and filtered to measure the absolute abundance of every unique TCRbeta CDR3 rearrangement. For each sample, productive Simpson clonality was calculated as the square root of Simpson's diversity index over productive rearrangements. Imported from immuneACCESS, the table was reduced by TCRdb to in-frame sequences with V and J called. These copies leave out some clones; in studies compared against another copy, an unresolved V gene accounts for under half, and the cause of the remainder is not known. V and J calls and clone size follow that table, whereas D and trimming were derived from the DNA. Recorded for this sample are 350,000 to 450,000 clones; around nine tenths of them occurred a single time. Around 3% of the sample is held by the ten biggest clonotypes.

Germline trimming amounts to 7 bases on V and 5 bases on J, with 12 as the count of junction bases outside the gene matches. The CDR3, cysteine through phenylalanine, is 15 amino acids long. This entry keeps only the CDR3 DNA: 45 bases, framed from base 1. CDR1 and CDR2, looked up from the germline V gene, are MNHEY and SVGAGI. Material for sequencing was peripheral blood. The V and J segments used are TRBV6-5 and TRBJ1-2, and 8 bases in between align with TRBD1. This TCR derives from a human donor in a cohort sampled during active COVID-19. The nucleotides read TGTGCCAGCAACTCCTTGGACAGGGCCCCTTATGGCTACACCTTC. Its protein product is CASNSLDRAPYGYTF.